Below, 7 T cell receptor beta chains from the same sample are listed, as sequenced in a study of T cells in Graves' hyperthyroidism and ophthalmopathy. The source material, RNA transcripts, was used to amplify TCR beta CDR3 regions. Initially, a first-round RT-PCR of the TCR CDR3 employed the HTBI primer set. TCRdb processed the multiplex PCR reads anew with MiXCR; each CDR3 protein has one entry. The sample has hundreds of thousands of distinct CDR3 sequences; more than 30% are singletons. Sequencing was done on a sample of blood. The receptors stem from a man aged 18 to 30 with Graves' hyperthyroidism.

A single count supports this clonotype. In DNA form, the CDR3 reads TGTGCCATCAGAGCGGGAGGGGGAAATGAGCAGTTCTTC. Amino acid sequence: CAIRAGGGNEQFF. The rearrangement joins TRBV10-3 to TRBJ2-1, with 10 bases identical to TRBD2. The junction had 3 bases not matched to a gene; V was cut back by 6 bases and J by 7 bases. This CDR3 is 13 amino acids long. The V gene's germline CDR1 is ENHRY and CDR2 SYGVKD.

The V gene is TRBV12-3 or TRBV12-4, the J gene TRBJ1-1; a weak D match, TRBD1 (6 bases). The CDR3 loop spans 14 amino acids. The ends were cut back, 5 bases at V and 11 bases at J, with 21 bases in the middle. CDR3 sequence: CASSAPGTSLGAFF. CDR3 in DNA: TGTGCCAGCAGTGCCCCCGGGACAAGTCTAGGGGCTTTCTTT.

The chain employs TRBV29-1 and TRBJ2-7; 9 bases line up with TRBD1. V lost 8 bases to trimming and J lost 6 bases; unmatched junction nucleotides: 11. Germline V gene lookup returns CDR1 SQVTM and CDR2 ANQGSEA. The CDR3 length is 13 residues. CDR3: CSRARDRAAEQYF. CDR3 nucleotide sequence: TGCAGCCGTGCCCGGGACAGGGCAGCCGAGCAGTACTTC.

This chain uses TRBV2 with TRBJ1-1; 7 positions agree with TRBD1. The CDR3 runs to 14 residues. V lost 6 bases to trimming and J lost 6 bases; unmatched junction nucleotides: 10. Germline-derived CDR1 and CDR2 are SNHLY and FYNNEI. The CDR3 loop is CASSLGQVVSEAFF. The CDR3 coding sequence is TGTGCCAGCAGCTTAGGACAGGTGGTCTCTGAAGCTTTCTTT.

Concerning this clonotype itself: This may be a read error: a much more frequent sequence differs by one nucleotide. The rearrangement joins TRBV19 to TRBJ1-2, with a weak D call TRBD1 (6 bases). This CDR3 has 12 residues. Germline loops: CDR1 LNHDA, CDR2 SQIVND (reference sequence). The CDR3 sequence: CVSSGQIYGYTF. The CDR3 DNA follows: TGTGTCAGTAGCGGACAGATCTATGGCTACACCTTC.

The CDR3 sequence is CASSALRDQETQYF. CDR3 DNA sequence: TGTGCCAGCAGCGCGTTGCGGGACCAAGAGACCCAGTACTTC. The chain uses TRBV5-4 and TRBJ2-5; a weak D match, TRBD2 (5 bases). Germline-derived CDR1 and CDR2 are SGHNT and YYREEE (reference sequence). Trimming pared 4 bases from V and 0 bases from J, leaving 10 bases between. This CDR3 comprises 14 residues.

The chain employs TRBV7-9 and TRBJ2-5; D call uncertain. The length of the CDR3 is 14 residues. Trimming removed 10 bases from V and 0 bases from J, with 15 bases in between. From germline, CDR1 is SEHNR and CDR2 FQNEAQ (reference sequence). The CDR3 DNA follows: TGTGCCACCGATAACAGACCAAACCAAGAGACCCAGTACTTC. Translating it yields CATDNRPNQETQYF.